This TCR beta chain was recovered during a study of control samples from healthy donors and cancer patients. The CDR3 loop spans 17 amino acids. Assay: immunoSEQ multiplex PCR; the TCRdb copy retains only in-frame clones and omits some. Among some 150,000 clones listed, more than 85% were seen once. The clonotype comes from a man aged 45 to 65 in good health. The V gene is TRBV21-1, the J gene TRBJ2-1; the table names TRBD2, a call not compared with the DNA. TRBV21-1 corresponds to a pseudogene. The sequenced sample consisted of blood. This CDR3 is CASSKEYASAIHNEQFF. CDR3 nucleotide sequence: TGTGCCAGCAGCAAAGAGTATGCTAGCGCAATACACAATGAGCAGTTCTTC.